Presented here are 14 T cell receptor beta chains from one specimen sequenced in a study of shared clonotypes between healthy human individuals. The data were produced by immunoSEQ multiplex PCR, yet TCRdb's version contains in-frame clones alone and is incomplete. The sample carries roughly 500,000 clones, 60% to 85% recorded once. Sequenced sample: PBMCs. These receptors were collected from a woman aged 40-49 years in good health. Some clones in this sample may be carry-over from other donors' samples.

V is TRBV7-9 and J is TRBJ2-3, with D perhaps matching TRBD2 (6 bases). CDR3 size: 15 residues. Germline CDR1 is SEHNR and CDR2 is FQNEAQ (reference sequence). The V end was cut by 2 bases, the J end by 6 bases, with 15 bases between. The CDR3 DNA reads as TGTGCCAGCAGCTTATTTCGGGAGAACACGGATACGCAGTATTTT. It codes for CASSLFRENTDTQYF. Using reference TRBV7-9 and TRBJ2-3 for the parts outside the CDR3, the full variable domain is DTGVSQNPRHKITKRGQNVTFRCDPISEHNRLYWYRQTLGQGPEFLTYFQNEAQLEKSRLLSDRFSAERPKGSFSTLEIQRTEQGDSAMYLCASSLFRENTDTQYFGPGTRLTVL.

As to this clone: Other DNA sequences within the sample encode an identical CDR3. This chain joins TRBV5-1 and TRBJ1-1; 7 nucleotides agree with TRBD1. This CDR3 region has 14 residues. V lost 4 bases, J lost 4 bases, and 7 bases stayed unmatched. Germline V gene lookup returns CDR1 SGHRS and CDR2 YFSETQ. The CDR3: CASSIPGQSTEAFF. The DNA of the CDR3 is TGCGCCAGCAGCATTCCGGGACAGTCCACTGAAGCTTTCTTT.

The chain joins TRBV15 to TRBJ2-5; no firm D call. The germline V gene has CDR1 LNHNV and CDR2 YYDKDF (reference sequence). The CDR3 sequence is 15 residues long. V was trimmed by 0 bases and J by 5 bases, leaving 13 bases between them. The CDR3 DNA is TGTGCCACCAGCAGAGAACGTAGGCCTTTGGAGACCCAGTACTTC. Protein sequence: CATSRERRPLETQYF.

The chain uses TRBV15 and TRBJ2-3; 7 bases map to TRBD2. The germline V gene encodes CDR1 LNHNV and CDR2 YYDKDF (reference sequence). CDR3 size: 14 residues. V was clipped by 3 bases and J by 4 bases; unmatched bases: 4. In DNA form, the CDR3 reads TGTGCCACCAGCAGCGGGAGGAGCGCAGATACGCAGTATTTT. This encodes CATSSGRSADTQYF.

The chain joins TRBV9 to TRBJ2-2; D gene unclear. Deletions cut 0 bases from V and 0 bases from J, with 9 bases between. Germline-derived CDR1 and CDR2 are SGDLS and YYNGEE. There are 16 residues in the CDR3. In nucleotides, the CDR3 is TGTGCCAGCAGCGTAGATCCGAGCGCGAACACCGGGGAGCTGTTTTTT. This sequence encodes CASSVDPSANTGELFF.

This clone was counted a few times. V is TRBV30 and J is TRBJ1-2; 7 nucleotides agree with TRBD1. Germline V gene sequence: CDR1 GTSNPN, CDR2 SVGIG (reference sequence). This CDR3 has 15 amino acids. V dropped 2 bases and J dropped 0; count of bases not matched to a gene: 6. CDR3 nucleotides: TGTGCCTGGAGTCGGGAGGGGGCCACTAACTATGGCTACACCTTC. Its translation: CAWSREGATNYGYTF.

A remark on this clone: The same CDR3 arises from other DNA sequences in this sample as well. The chain uses TRBV12-5 and TRBJ2-6, with D uncertain. Per germline, CDR1 LGHNT and CDR2 FRNRAP. The CDR3 covers 13 residues. V was clipped by 6 bases and J by 1 base, with 4 bases between them. The chain's CDR3 is CASGNSGANVLTF. CDR3 in DNA: TGTGCTAGTGGAAATTCTGGGGCCAACGTCCTGACTTTC.

CDR3 nucleotide sequence: TGTGCCAGCAGAAACCTAGCGGGAGGCGGTACGCAGTATTTT. It encodes CASRNLAGGGTQYF. The rearrangement uses TRBV2 and TRBJ2-3; TRBD2 matches 11 bases. The trim removed 6 bases at V and 8 bases at J, leaving 7 bases unmatched. The germline V gene encodes CDR1 SNHLY and CDR2 FYNNEI. There are 14 residues in the CDR3.

This chain connects TRBV28 to TRBJ1-1; D remains unclear. The germline gives CDR1 MDHEN, CDR2 SYDVKM. V lost 5 bases, J lost 1 base, and 2 bases lay in between. The CDR3 covers 11 residues. CDR3 DNA sequence: TGTGCCAGCAGTCGGAACACTGAAGCTTTCTTT. Translated: CASSRNTEAFF.

The chain uses TRBV6-5 and TRBJ1-3; TRBD1 matches at 9 bases. The length of the CDR3 is 13 residues. Germline V gene sequence: CDR1 MNHEY, CDR2 SVGAGI. Trimming cost V 6 bases and J 8 bases; bases outside gene matches: 5. CDR3 protein: CASRRTGAYTIYF. The CDR3 DNA is TGTGCCAGCAGACGGACAGGGGCGTACACCATATATTTT.

V gene TRBV10-3 combines with J gene TRBJ2-1, with 9 bases that match TRBD2. Germline CDR1 is ENHRY and CDR2 is SYGVKD. V lost 3 bases and J lost 4; bases outside the gene matches: 22. The CDR3 covers 21 residues. The DNA of the CDR3 is TGTGCCATCAGTGAATTCCTTCGCGGGATTCGCACTAGCGGGCCTTACAATGAGCAGTTCTTC. It is translated as CAISEFLRGIRTSGPYNEQFF.

This clone was seen once. V and J are TRBV11-2 and TRBJ2-3; possibly TRBD1 for D (5 bases). CDR1 is SGHAT and CDR2 is FQNNGV in the germline V gene. This CDR3 is 14 amino acids long. V was cut by 5 bases and J by 6 bases, with 15 bases left in between. The CDR3 reads CASSPRGPMDTQYF. The DNA of the CDR3 is TGTGCCAGCAGCCCAAGGGGCCCCATGGATACGCAGTATTTT.

V is TRBV5-6 and J is TRBJ1-2; maybe TRBD1 (6 bases). The V gene lost 4 bases and the J gene lost 5 bases, with 24 bases spanning the gap. This CDR3 spans 17 amino acids. Germline CDR1 and CDR2: SGHDT and YYEEEE. CDR3 protein: CASSGLSGRQGSYGYTF. The CDR3 DNA reads TGTGCCAGCAGCGGCTTGAGTGGTCGGCAGGGGAGTTATGGCTACACCTTC.

J is TRBJ2-1 and V is TRBV29-1; 9 bases fit TRBD2. The germline V gene encodes CDR1 SQVTM and CDR2 ANQGSEA. V lost 6 bases and J lost 4; bases outside the gene matches: 10. The CDR3 is 15 amino acids. Here the CDR3 reads CSVARGGRSYNEQFF. The CDR3 DNA follows: TGCAGCGTCGCGCGGGGGGGTAGATCGTACAATGAGCAGTTCTTC.